The clone carrying this TCR beta chain was picked up one time. This sample was included in a study of control samples from healthy donors and cancer patients. TCRdb's table, derived via immunoSEQ multiplex PCR, lists solely in-frame clones and lacks some. Of around 150,000 clones listed, just over 85% are singletons. This CDR3 comprises 15 residues. Germline values: CDR1 SGHTA, CDR2 FQGNSA. Deletions cut 2 bases from V and 5 bases from J, with 12 bases between. The chain has TRBV7-2 and TRBJ2-2; possible D gene TRBD2, 6 bases. This clonotype was sampled from a man younger than 35 in good health. What was sequenced was blood. The CDR3 region has the DNA TGTGCCAGCAGCTTAAGAGGGGAGGCGACCGGGGAGCTGTTTTTT. The encoded protein is CASSLRGEATGELFF.